This TCR beta chain originates from a study of vaccination and CD4 T cells after COVID-19. Cultured CD4+ T cell DNA underwent sequencing with the Oncomine TCR Beta short-read assay. TCRdb re-called the PCR reads with MiXCR, one entry per CDR3 protein. Of several thousand distinct CDR3 sequences in the sample, about 32% were seen once. Concerning this clonotype: Its target is not known.

This sample's treatment: approximately nine-day PBMC culture with coronavirus spike peptide pools or control peptides (ViraFEST assay). CD4+ T cells of the unexposed donor were collected before the COVID-19 pandemic (2011-2018). Having spent 10 days in culture, CD4+ T cells were then isolated by negative selection. V was clipped by 6 bases and J by 5 bases, with 8 bases between them. Germline CDR1 SGHTS, CDR2 YDEGEE. The CDR3 contains 11 residues. The sequence was obtained from a human donor in good health. Specimen: CD4+ T cells from blood, cultured in vitro. The chain joins TRBV5-8 to TRBJ1-1; D remains unclear. The CDR3 sequence: CASMRETEAFF. The CDR3 nucleotides read TGTGCCAGCATGAGAGAGACTGAAGCTTTCTTT.